This section outlines one TCR beta chain sequence together with its context. Its antigen remains unidentified. Trimming cost V 2 bases and J 8 bases; bases outside gene matches: 12. The germline gives CDR1 KGHSH, CDR2 LQKENI. The CDR3 is 16 amino acids. The source of the sample is a study of T-cell reconstitution after alpha-beta-depleted transplantation in children. A library of TCRbeta sequences, prepared with unique molecular identifiers, was generated. TCRdb fed the PCR reads into MiXCR, producing one record per CDR3 protein. This sample has 900,000 or so distinct CDR3 sequences, with roughly 15% found just once. Points from the study as a whole: As was reported, about two months after transplant, alpha-beta T cells came from several hundred expanded graft clones. Certain patients had high TCRbeta diversity at day 60, and it came from recipient T cells and thymic progenitors that survived. Newly generated T cells supplied most T-cell counts and diversity one year post-transplant.

The genes are TRBV18 and TRBJ2-3; 8 bases match TRBD2. This specimen consisted of PBMCs, mostly from graft donor cells, obtained 360 days after TCRalphabeta/CD19-depleted stem cell transplant. The clonotype was recovered from a male patient younger than 18 who had a stem cell transplant for acute lymphoblastic leukemia, so the T cells may come from the graft donor. CDR3 DNA: TGTGCCAGCTCACCAAGGACTAGCAGTTCGGGGGCTACGCAGTATTTT. Translating it yields CASSPRTSSSGATQYF.